Listed below are T cell receptor beta chains from one sample, sequenced in a study of OX40 agonist ivuxolimab in advanced cancers. Produced via immunoSEQ multiplex PCR; TCRdb's table is partial and in-frame only. The sample lists about 80,000 clones; about 90% were seen once. Sequences were derived from CD4+ or CD8+ T cells sorted from blood, sampled in a trial of the OX40 agonist ivuxolimab. The receptor source for this set is an adult with an advanced solid tumor such as melanoma, head and neck, liver or kidney cancer. Each CDR3 is given with its conserved first and last residue. The order of the fields is D gene, V gene, J gene, CDR3 protein. The D gene is left open where the match is weak.

NA	TRBV7-8	TRBJ2-2	CASSLGVGGELFF
TRBD1	TRBV6-5	TRBJ2-7	CASRPDRGSYEQYF
TRBD2	TRBV27	TRBJ2-1	CASSFLAGGGEQFF
TRBD1	TRBV7-6	TRBJ2-2	CASRKGTGVTGELFF
NA	TRBV19	TRBJ1-1	CASSRGDRDTEAFF
NA	TRBV7-9	TRBJ2-7	CASSPAPLLGLTTSYEQYF
NA	TRBV5-1	TRBJ2-1	CASSLYGGRDEQFF
NA	TRBV5-1	TRBJ1-1	CASSLGWNTEAFF
TRBD1	TRBV9	TRBJ2-1	CASSVGRDRAYNEQFF
NA	TRBV5-1	TRBJ1-2	CASSPRGAGDNYGYTF
NA	TRBV2	TRBJ2-1	CASSRRAESYNEQFF
NA	TRBV6-4	TRBJ1-2	CASSDRDNYGYTF
NA	TRBV19	TRBJ1-5	CASSGQLYSNQPQHF
NA	TRBV27	TRBJ1-5	CASGGQPQHF
NA	TRBV11-2	TRBJ2-2	CASSLMWGQGNTGELFF
TRBD2	TRBV27	TRBJ2-1	CASTLTQVQGLARGEQFF
NA	TRBV6-5	TRBJ1-1	CASSYGLTNTEAFF
NA	TRBV19	TRBJ2-1	CASSPWGASNEQFF
NA	TRBV11-2	TRBJ2-1	CASSGTDNEQFF
TRBD1	TRBV4-1	TRBJ1-2	CASSHPQGSNYGYTF
NA	TRBV4-1	TRBJ2-2	CASSQERPGELFF
NA	TRBV5-6	TRBJ2-1	CASSLIVAPYNEQFF
NA	TRBV27	TRBJ1-2	CASSLVYGYTF
NA	TRBV7-7	TRBJ2-7	CASGHRIYEQYF
TRBD2	TRBV2	TRBJ2-7	CASSLTSGASLLYEQYF
NA	TRBV2	TRBJ2-7	CASRKPAYTYEQYF
NA	TRBV27	TRBJ1-1	CASSSQGLNTEAFF
NA	TRBV7-2	TRBJ1-5	CASSLGSQPQHF
NA	TRBV27	TRBJ2-1	CASSLWGRGNEQFF
TRBD1	TRBV6-1	TRBJ2-7	CASSDGQGADEQYF
NA	TRBV19	TRBJ1-1	CASSTLQRNTEAFF
NA	TRBV7-9	TRBJ1-1	CASSAPGRGGTEAFF
TRBD1	TRBV11-2	TRBJ1-4	CASNLKGAGEKLFF
TRBD1	TRBV27	TRBJ2-3	CASSPSTGEYTDTQYF
NA	TRBV12-2	TRBJ2-7	CASRLAEVSLPSYEQYF